A selection of T cell receptor beta chains follows, all from one sample in a study of PD-1 blockade in classical Hodgkin lymphoma. The table came from immunoSEQ multiplex PCR; TCRdb's copy has only in-frame clones and leaves some out. The table records nearly 7,000 clones, approximately 80% of them present only once. This sample comprised CD4+ T cells from blood, obtained at baseline. The origin of the receptors is a human donor with classical Hodgkin lymphoma. Each CDR3 is given with its conserved first and last residue. Each record gives: clone size, J gene, V gene, D gene, CDR3 protein, CDR3 DNA. A D gene is named only where the DNA matches it firmly. Rows give clone size only sometimes, using once, few, many, or a class for an expanded clone.

NA	TRBJ2-3	TRBV5-4	NA	CASRGGYTDTQYF	TGTGCCAGCAGGGGGGGATACACAGATACGCAGTATTTT
once	TRBJ2-1	TRBV5-5	TRBD2	CASSLSTSGRGSYNEQFF	TGTGCCAGCAGCTTGAGTACTAGCGGGAGAGGGTCCTACAATGAGCAGTTCTTC
NA	TRBJ1-1	TRBV5-1	NA	CASRPSGVNTEAFF	TGCGCCAGCCGTCCATCAGGAGTAAACACTGAAGCTTTCTTT
NA	TRBJ1-3	TRBV11-2	NA	CASSLHGSSGNTIYF	TGTGCCAGCAGCTTACACGGAAGCTCTGGAAACACCATATATTTT
NA	TRBJ1-1	TRBV6-1	NA	CATMAVWAEAFF	TGTGCCACAATGGCGGTTTGGGCTGAAGCTTTCTTT
NA	TRBJ2-7	TRBV5-1	NA	CASSLAAGNTYEQYF	TGCGCCAGCAGCTTGGCGGCTGGCAACACCTACGAGCAGTACTTC
NA	TRBJ1-1	TRBV6-5	NA	CASSYPPGLSVTEAFF	TGTGCCAGCAGTTACCCCCCGGGACTCAGTGTCACTGAAGCTTTCTTT
NA	TRBJ2-1	TRBV5-1	NA	CASSLSGGSNEQFF	TGCGCCAGCAGCTTGTCAGGGGGGAGTAATGAGCAGTTCTTC
NA	TRBJ1-1	TRBV9	TRBD1	CASSVGTGGLDTEAFF	TGTGCCAGCAGCGTAGGGACAGGGGGTCTGGACACTGAAGCTTTCTTT
few	TRBJ2-7	TRBV19	NA	CASTTDSTTYEQYF	TGTGCCAGTACCACCGACAGCACGACCTACGAGCAGTACTTC
NA	TRBJ2-7	TRBV23-1	TRBD2	CASSTKRGTSGSRGYEQYF	TGCGCCAGCAGCACTAAACGCGGGACTAGCGGGAGCCGAGGCTACGAGCAGTACTTC
NA	TRBJ1-3	TRBV14	NA	CASSQVGASGNTIYF	TGTGCCAGCAGCCAAGTGGGGGCCTCTGGAAACACCATATATTTT
once	TRBJ2-1	TRBV5-1	NA	CASSARGRGSSYNEQFF	TGCGCCAGCAGCGCCCGAGGGAGAGGGAGCTCCTACAATGAGCAGTTCTTC
NA	TRBJ1-5	TRBV28	NA	CALATSGNQPQHF	TGTGCCCTTGCGACTTCTGGCAATCAGCCCCAGCATTTT
NA	TRBJ2-2	TRBV2	NA	CASSKQGGTGELFF	TGTGCCAGCAGCAAACAGGGTGGGACCGGGGAGCTGTTTTTT
NA	TRBJ1-4	TRBV7-9	TRBD1	CASSIKSGTANEKLFF	TGTGCCAGCAGCATCAAATCCGGGACAGCGAATGAAAAACTGTTTTTT
NA	TRBJ2-7	TRBV20-1	NA	CSARRDYEQYF	TGCAGTGCGAGGAGGGACTACGAGCAGTACTTC
NA	TRBJ2-7	TRBV5-1	TRBD1	CASSFGGQGVYEQYF	TGCGCCAGCAGCTTTGGTGGACAGGGGGTTTACGAGCAGTACTTC
NA	TRBJ1-1	TRBV21-1	NA	CASSKDRGLPEAFF	TGTGCCAGCAGCAAAGACAGGGGGTTGCCTGAAGCTTTCTTT
NA	TRBJ2-1	TRBV11-2	NA	CASSLASPAFF	TGTGCCAGCAGCTTAGCGTCACCCGCGTTCTTC
NA	TRBJ2-1	TRBV5-6	NA	CASSLGGYSYNEQFF	TGTGCCAGCAGCTTGGGGGGATACTCCTACAATGAGCAGTTCTTC
NA	TRBJ2-3	TRBV11-3	NA	CASSLSRGTDTQYF	TGTGCCAGCAGCTTATCCAGGGGCACAGATACGCAGTATTTT
NA	TRBJ2-1	TRBV27	NA	CASSWRLDSRVYNEQFF	TGTGCCAGCAGTTGGCGGTTGGACAGCCGGGTCTACAATGAGCAGTTCTTC
few	TRBJ1-1	TRBV6-5	NA	CASSFFLGTNTEAFF	TGTGCCAGCAGTTTTTTTCTTGGGACAAACACTGAAGCTTTCTTT
NA	TRBJ2-3	TRBV4-1	TRBD1	CAARGDRARDTQYF	TGCGCCGCCAGGGGGGACAGGGCGAGGGATACGCAGTATTTT
NA	TRBJ2-7	TRBV6-6	NA	CASTDGDLLIYEQYF	TGTGCCAGCACCGACGGGGACCTGCTAATTTACGAGCAGTACTTC
once	TRBJ2-3	TRBV5-1	TRBD1	CASSLGGTGGGGTQYF	TGCGCCAGCAGCTTGGGAGGGACAGGGGGCGGAGGTACGCAGTATTTT
NA	TRBJ2-5	TRBV5-4	NA	CASSLVGQAQETQYF	TGTGCCAGCAGCTTGGTGGGCCAGGCACAAGAGACCCAGTACTTC
NA	TRBJ2-5	TRBV14	NA	CASSLGASGTQYF	TGTGCCAGCAGCCTCGGGGCCTCAGGGACCCAGTACTTC
NA	TRBJ2-2	TRBV11-3	NA	CASSERSVSGELFF	TGTGCCAGCAGCGAGAGAAGCGTTTCCGGGGAGCTGTTTTTT
NA	TRBJ2-2	TRBV4-1	NA	CASSHPPGRQQANTGELFF	TGCGCCAGCAGCCACCCTCCGGGACGACAGCAAGCGAACACCGGGGAGCTGTTTTTT